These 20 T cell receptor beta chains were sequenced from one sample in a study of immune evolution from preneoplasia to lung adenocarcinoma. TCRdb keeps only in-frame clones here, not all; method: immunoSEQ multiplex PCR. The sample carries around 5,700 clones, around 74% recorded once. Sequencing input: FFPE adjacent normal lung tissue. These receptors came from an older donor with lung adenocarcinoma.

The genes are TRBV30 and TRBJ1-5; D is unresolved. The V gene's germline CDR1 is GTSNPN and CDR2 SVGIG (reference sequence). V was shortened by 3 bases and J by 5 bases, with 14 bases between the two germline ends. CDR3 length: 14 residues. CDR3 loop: CAWRGQASHQPQHF. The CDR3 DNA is TGTGCCTGGAGAGGGCAGGCGAGTCATCAGCCCCAGCATTTT.

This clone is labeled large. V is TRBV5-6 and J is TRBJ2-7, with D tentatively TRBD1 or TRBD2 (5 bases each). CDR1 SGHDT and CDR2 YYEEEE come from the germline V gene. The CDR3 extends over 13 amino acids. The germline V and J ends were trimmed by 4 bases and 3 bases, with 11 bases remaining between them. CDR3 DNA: TGTGCCAGCAGCCCATGGGGGAACTACGAGCAGTACTTC. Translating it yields CASSPWGNYEQYF.

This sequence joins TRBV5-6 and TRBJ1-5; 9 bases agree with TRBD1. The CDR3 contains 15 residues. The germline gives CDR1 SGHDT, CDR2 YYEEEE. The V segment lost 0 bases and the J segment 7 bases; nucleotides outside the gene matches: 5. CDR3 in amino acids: CASSLGQGGFQPQHF. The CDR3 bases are TGTGCCAGCAGCTTGGGACAGGGGGGATTCCAGCCCCAGCATTTT.

CDR3 nucleotide sequence: TGTGCCATCAGTGAGTCGAGTAGGGGGGATCAGCCCCAGCATTTT. It codes for CAISESSRGDQPQHF. The genes are TRBV10-3 and TRBJ1-5, with TRBD1 as a possible D gene (6 bases). Trimming removed 0 bases at V and 5 bases at J, with 11 bases between. Germline V gives CDR1 ENHRY, CDR2 SYGVKD. This CDR3 region has 15 residues.

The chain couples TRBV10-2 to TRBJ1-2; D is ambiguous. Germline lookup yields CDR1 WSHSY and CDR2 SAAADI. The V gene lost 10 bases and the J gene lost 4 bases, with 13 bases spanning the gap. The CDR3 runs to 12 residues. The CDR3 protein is CATRLDAYGYTF. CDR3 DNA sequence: TGCGCCACCAGGTTGGATGCCTATGGCTACACCTTC.

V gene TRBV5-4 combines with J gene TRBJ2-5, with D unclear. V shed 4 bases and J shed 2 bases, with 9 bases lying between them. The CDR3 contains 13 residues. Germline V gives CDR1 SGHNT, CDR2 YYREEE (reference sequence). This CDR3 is CASSGPGQETQYF. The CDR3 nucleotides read TGTGCCAGCAGCGGGCCAGGTCAAGAGACCCAGTACTTC.

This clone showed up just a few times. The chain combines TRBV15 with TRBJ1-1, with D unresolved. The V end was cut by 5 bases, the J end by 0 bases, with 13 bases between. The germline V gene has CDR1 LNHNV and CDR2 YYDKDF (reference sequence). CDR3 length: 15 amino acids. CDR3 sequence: CATSGLGWMNTEAFF. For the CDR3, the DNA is TGTGCCACCAGCGGTTTAGGTTGGATGAACACTGAAGCTTTCTTT.

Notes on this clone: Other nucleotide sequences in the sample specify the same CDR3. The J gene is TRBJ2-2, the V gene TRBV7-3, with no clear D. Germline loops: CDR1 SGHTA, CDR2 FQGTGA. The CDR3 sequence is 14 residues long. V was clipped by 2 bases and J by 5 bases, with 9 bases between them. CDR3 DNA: TGTGCCAGCAGCTTAGACGGCCGGACCGGGGAGCTGTTTTTT. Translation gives CASSLDGRTGELFF.

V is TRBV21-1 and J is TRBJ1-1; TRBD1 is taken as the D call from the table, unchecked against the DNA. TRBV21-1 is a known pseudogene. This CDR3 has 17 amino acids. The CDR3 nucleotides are TGTGCCAGCCCTCCGGGACAGAGACCTCAATGTTGCACTGAAGCTTTCTTT. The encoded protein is CASPPGQRPQCCTEAFF.

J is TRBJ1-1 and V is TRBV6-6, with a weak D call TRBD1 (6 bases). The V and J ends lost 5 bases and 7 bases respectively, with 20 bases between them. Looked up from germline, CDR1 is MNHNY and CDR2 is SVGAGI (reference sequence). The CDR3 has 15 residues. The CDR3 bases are TGTGCCAGCAGTGCCCCCGGGACAATAGGTCATGAAGCTTTCTTT. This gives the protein CASSAPGTIGHEAFF.

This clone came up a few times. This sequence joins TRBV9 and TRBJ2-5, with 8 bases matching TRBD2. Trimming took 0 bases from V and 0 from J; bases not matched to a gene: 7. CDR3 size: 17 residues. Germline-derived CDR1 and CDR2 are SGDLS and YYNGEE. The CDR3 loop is CASSVDPGGMYQETQYF. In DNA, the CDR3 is TGTGCCAGCAGCGTAGACCCGGGGGGGATGTACCAAGAGACCCAGTACTTC.

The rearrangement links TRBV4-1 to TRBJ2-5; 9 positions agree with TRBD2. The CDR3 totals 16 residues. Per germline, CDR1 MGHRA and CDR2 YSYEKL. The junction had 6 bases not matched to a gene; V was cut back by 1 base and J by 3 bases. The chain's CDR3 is CASSQGGGGAEETQYF. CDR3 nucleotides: TGCGCCAGCAGCCAAGGGGGCGGGGGGGCCGAAGAGACCCAGTACTTC.

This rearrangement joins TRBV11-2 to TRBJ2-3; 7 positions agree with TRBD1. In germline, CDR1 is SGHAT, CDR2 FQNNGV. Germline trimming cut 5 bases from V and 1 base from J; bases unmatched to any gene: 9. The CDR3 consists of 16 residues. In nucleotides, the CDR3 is TGTGCCAGCAGCACAGGGGTATCCGACGGCACAGATACGCAGTATTTT. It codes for CASSTGVSDGTDTQYF.

The CDR3 nucleotides read TGTGCCAGCAGCTTAGGGTTCGGGGAAAAACTGTTTTTT. Protein: CASSLGFGEKLFF. The chain combines TRBV7-8 with TRBJ1-4; D gene ambiguous. Germline-derived CDR1 and CDR2 are SGHVS and FQNEAQ. V lost 1 base and J lost 8, with 8 bases in between. The CDR3 consists of 13 residues.

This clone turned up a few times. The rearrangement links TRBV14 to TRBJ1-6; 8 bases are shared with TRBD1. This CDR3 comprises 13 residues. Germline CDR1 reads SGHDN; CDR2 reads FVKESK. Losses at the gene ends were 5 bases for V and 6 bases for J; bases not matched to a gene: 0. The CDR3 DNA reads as TGTGCCAGCAGCGGACAGGGTAATTCACCCCTCCACTTT. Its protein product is CASSGQGNSPLHF.

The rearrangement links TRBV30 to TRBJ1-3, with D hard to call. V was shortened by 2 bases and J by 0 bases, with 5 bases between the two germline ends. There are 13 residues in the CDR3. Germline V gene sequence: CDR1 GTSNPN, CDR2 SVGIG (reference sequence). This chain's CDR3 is CAWSNLSGNTIYF. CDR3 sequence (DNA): TGTGCCTGGAGTAACCTCTCTGGAAACACCATATATTTT.

Here the CDR3 DNA reads TGTGCCAGCAGCTTAAGGGGAGAGTACGAGCAGTACTTC. Encoded protein: CASSLRGEYEQYF. This sequence joins TRBV7-9 and TRBJ2-7; D could derive from TRBD1 or TRBD2 (5 bases each). CDR1 is SEHNR and CDR2 is FQNEAQ in the germline V gene (reference sequence). Trimming pared 2 bases from V and 4 bases from J, leaving 9 bases between. The CDR3 is made up of 13 amino acids.

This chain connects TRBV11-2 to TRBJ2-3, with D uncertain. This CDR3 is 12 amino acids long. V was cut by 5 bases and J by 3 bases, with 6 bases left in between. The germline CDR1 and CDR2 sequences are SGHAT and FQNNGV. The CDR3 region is CASSLITDTQYF. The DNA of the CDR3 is TGTGCCAGCAGCCTCATTACAGATACGCAGTATTTT.

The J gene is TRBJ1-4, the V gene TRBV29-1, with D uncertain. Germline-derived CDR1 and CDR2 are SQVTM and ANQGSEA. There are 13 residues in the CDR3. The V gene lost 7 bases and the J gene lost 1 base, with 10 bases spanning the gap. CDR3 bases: TGCAGCGAGCTGACCGGAACTAATGAAAAACTGTTTTTT. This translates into CSELTGTNEKLFF.

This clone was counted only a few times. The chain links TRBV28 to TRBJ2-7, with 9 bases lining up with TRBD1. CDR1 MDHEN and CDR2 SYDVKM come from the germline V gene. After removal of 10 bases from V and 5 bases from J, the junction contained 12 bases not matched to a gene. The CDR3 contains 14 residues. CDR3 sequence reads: CATYNPGQGNEQYF. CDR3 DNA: TGTGCCACCTACAATCCGGGACAGGGAAACGAGCAGTACTTC.